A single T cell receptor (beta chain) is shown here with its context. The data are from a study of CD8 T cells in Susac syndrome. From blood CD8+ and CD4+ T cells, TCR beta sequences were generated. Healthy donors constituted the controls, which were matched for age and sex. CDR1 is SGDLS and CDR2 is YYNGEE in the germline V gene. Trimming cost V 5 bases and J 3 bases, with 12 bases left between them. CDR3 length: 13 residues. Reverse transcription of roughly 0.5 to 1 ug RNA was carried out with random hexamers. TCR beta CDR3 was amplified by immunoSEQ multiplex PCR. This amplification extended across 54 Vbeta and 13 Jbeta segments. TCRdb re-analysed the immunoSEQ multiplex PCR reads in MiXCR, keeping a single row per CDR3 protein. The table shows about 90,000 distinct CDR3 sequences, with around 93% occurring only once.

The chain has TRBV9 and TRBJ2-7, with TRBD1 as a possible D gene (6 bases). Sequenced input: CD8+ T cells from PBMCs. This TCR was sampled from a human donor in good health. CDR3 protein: CASRESDSYEQYF. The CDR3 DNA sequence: TGTGCCAGCAGAGAATCGGACAGCTACGAGCAGTACTTC.